One and the same sample provided the 5 T cell receptor beta chains below, sequenced in a study of naive and memory T cell subsets. Whole-study results and caveats: Naive repertoires, especially CD8, held a few larger clonotypes, possibly memory cells re-expressing CD45RA.

These receptors' antigens are unknown. An equimolar mix of two oligonucleotides served as the beta constant-region primer for TRBC1 and TRBC2. Four rounds of PCR amplified the ligated cDNA using nested alpha and beta constant-region primers plus SP2. From the UMI-ligation and nested PCR reads, TCRdb called clonotypes with MiXCR, one entry per CDR3 protein. The table lists around 140,000 distinct CDR3 sequences, about 20% of them singletons. The sample was naive CD8+ T cells from blood. These receptors all come from a human donor in good health.

J is TRBJ2-7 and V is TRBV27, with D perhaps matching TRBD1 (5 bases). CDR1 is MNHEY, CDR2 SMNVEV, per germline (reference sequence). V shed 0 bases and J shed 4 bases, with 13 bases lying between them. This CDR3 comprises 15 residues. The DNA for the CDR3 is TGTGCCAGCAGTTTATCGACAGATCTCGGGTACGAGCAGTACTTC. This sequence encodes CASSLSTDLGYEQYF.

There are a few counts of this clonotype. The chain couples TRBV2 to TRBJ1-1; D is undetermined. The CDR3 runs to 15 residues. The V and J ends lost 2 bases and 0 bases respectively, with 10 bases between them. Germline CDR1 is SNHLY and CDR2 is FYNNEI. The DNA for the CDR3 is TGTGCCAGCAGTGAATGGACGGAAATGAACACTGAAGCTTTCTTT. Its translation: CASSEWTEMNTEAFF.

This clonotype was found once. V and J are TRBV10-3 and TRBJ2-7; tentatively, D is TRBD1 (6 bases). The germline V gene has CDR1 ENHRY and CDR2 SYGVKD. This CDR3 is built from 13 residues. V lost 9 bases, J lost 4 bases, and 16 bases lay in between. The CDR3 reads CAMSGHGWYEQYF. The DNA of the CDR3 is TGTGCCATGTCGGGACATGGTTGGTACGAGCAGTACTTC.

This clonotype was observed a handful of times. The chain is built from TRBV5-1 and TRBJ2-5, with 12 bases aligning to TRBD2. The V segment lost 4 bases and the J segment 5 bases; nucleotides outside the gene matches: 3. This CDR3 is 14 amino acids long. Germline V gene lookup returns CDR1 SGHRS and CDR2 YFSETQ. CDR3 in DNA: TGCGCCAGCAGCCGACTAGCGGGAGACGAGACCCAGTACTTC. Residues: CASSRLAGDETQYF.

This clonotype turned up a few times. The CDR3 DNA reads TGTGCCACCCAACAGGGGCCGAACTACGAGCAGTACTTC. Its protein is CATQQGPNYEQYF. V usage is TRBV24-1 and J usage is TRBJ2-7; 7 bases agree with TRBD1. J was trimmed by 3 bases and V by 9 bases; bases with no gene match: 7. The CDR3 has 13 residues. The germline CDR1 and CDR2 sequences are KGHDR and SFDVKD.